This T cell receptor beta chain derives from a study of T-cell memory formation after mild COVID-19. Study in general: Largely, TCR clusters stayed within a single donor. Regarding the study as a whole: Second-wave clones that peaked on day 37 lacked confirmed SARS-CoV-2 specificity.

This CDR3 has 13 residues. The germline V gene encodes CDR1 MNHEY and CDR2 SVGAGI. V lost 6 bases and J lost 2, with 8 bases in between. In this sample, this clonotype turned up a few times. Its antigen is currently unknown. Using its own MiXCR run on the 5' RACE reads, TCRdb lists one record per CDR3 protein. The sample includes roughly 400,000 distinct CDR3 sequences, roughly 15% seen only once; the top ten take roughly a fifth. The source is a man in his late teens or twenties who had mild COVID-19 (a few samples of this study predate the infection). Cell type and time point are not known. The sample comprised PBMCs or a T cell subset sorted from them (not recorded which). The genes are TRBV6-5 and TRBJ1-5, with D hard to call. CDR3 in amino acids: CASSHWGNQPQHF. The CDR3 DNA is TGTGCCAGCAGCCACTGGGGCAATCAGCCCCAGCATTTT.